This T cell receptor (beta chain) emerged from a study of blood T cell repertoires in COVID-19. TCRdb keeps only in-frame clones here, not all; method: immunoSEQ multiplex PCR. Of approximately 100,000 clones listed, over 75% were seen once; the top ten hold around 10%. CDR3 length: 14 amino acids. V lost 4 bases to trimming and J lost 5 bases; unmatched junction nucleotides: 4. CDR1 and CDR2 (germline): SGHTA, FQGNSA. The sample was peripheral blood. This chain links TRBV7-2 with TRBJ2-2; TRBD2 matches at 7 bases. This clonotype was sampled from a woman aged 25-40 years with acute or convalescent COVID-19. The CDR3 DNA reads as TGTGCCAGCAGCTGGGGAGGGGCGACCGGGGAGCTGTTTTTT. Protein: CASSWGGATGELFF. Supplemented by reference TRBV7-2 and TRBJ2-2, the full variable domain reads GAGVSQSPSNKVTEKGKDVELRCDPISGHTALYWYRQSLGQGLEFLIYFQGNSAPDKSGLPSDRFSAERTGGSVSTLTIQRTQQEDSAVYLCASSWGGATGELFFGEGSRLTVL.